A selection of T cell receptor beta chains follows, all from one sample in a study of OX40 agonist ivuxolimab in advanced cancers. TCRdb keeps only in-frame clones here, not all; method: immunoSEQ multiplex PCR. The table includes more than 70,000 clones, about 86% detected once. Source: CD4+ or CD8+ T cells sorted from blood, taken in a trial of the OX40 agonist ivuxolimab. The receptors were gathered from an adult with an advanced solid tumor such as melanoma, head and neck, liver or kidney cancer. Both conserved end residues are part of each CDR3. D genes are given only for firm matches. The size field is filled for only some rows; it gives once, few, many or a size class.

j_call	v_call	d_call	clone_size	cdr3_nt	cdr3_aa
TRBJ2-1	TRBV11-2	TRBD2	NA	TGTGCCAGCAGCTCGCAGCGGGGGGATGTCGATGAGCAGTTCTTC	CASSSQRGDVDEQFF
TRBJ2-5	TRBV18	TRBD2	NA	TGTGCCAGCTCACCACCAGGATACGGGGGGGAGACCCAGTACTTC	CASSPPGYGGETQYF
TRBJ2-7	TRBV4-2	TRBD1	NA	TGTGCCAGCAGCCAAGAGGTAGCGGACAGGGTGGGCGAGCAGTACTTC	CASSQEVADRVGEQYF
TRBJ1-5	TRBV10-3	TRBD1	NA	TGTGCCATCAGTGCTACAGGGGTATTTCAGCCCCAGCATTTT	CAISATGVFQPQHF
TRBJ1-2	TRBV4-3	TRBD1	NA	TGCGCCAGCAGCCGAGGACAGGGGGCAGACTATGGCTACACCTTC	CASSRGQGADYGYTF
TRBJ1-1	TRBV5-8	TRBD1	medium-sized	TGTGCCAGCAGCTTTACAGGGGATGGGAACACTGAAGCTTTCTTT	CASSFTGDGNTEAFF
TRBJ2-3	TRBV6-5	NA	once	TGTGCCAGCAGTTCCGGGACCGCGTTCAATACGCAGTATTTT	CASSSGTAFNTQYF
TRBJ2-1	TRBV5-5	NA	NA	TGTGCCAGCAGCTTCTCGGCAGGGTATATGCCGAAGCAGTTCTTC	CASSFSAGYMPKQFF
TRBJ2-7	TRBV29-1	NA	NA	TGCAGCGTTGGATTTGGCCCCGAGCAGTACTTC	CSVGFGPEQYF
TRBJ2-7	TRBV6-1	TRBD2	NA	TGTGCCAGCAGTACCCGAGCGGGAACCTACGAGCAGTACTTC	CASSTRAGTYEQYF
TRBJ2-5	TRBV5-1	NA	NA	TGCGCCAGCAGCTCCTCGGGCCGGATCCAAGAGACCCAGTACTTC	CASSSSGRIQETQYF
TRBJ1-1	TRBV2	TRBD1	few	TGTGCCAGCAGGGGACAGGTTGAAGCTTTCTTT	CASRGQVEAFF
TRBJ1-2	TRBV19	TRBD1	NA	TGTGCCAGTAGCCCCTCCTGGACAGGGAGCTATGGCTACACCTTC	CASSPSWTGSYGYTF
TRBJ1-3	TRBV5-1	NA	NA	TGCGCCAGCAGCTTGGACCGGATCTCTGGAAACACCATATATTTT	CASSLDRISGNTIYF
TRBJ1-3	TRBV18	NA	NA	TGTGCCAGCTCACCACTAAGCACGGTCTCGATCTCTGGAAACACCATATATTTT	CASSPLSTVSISGNTIYF
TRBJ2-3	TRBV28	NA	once	TGCGCCAGCAGCCTTACCAAGGCAGGTACGCAGTATTTT	CASSLTKAGTQYF
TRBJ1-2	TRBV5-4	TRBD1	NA	TGTGCCAGCAGCACCTGGACAGGGGGTGGCTACACCTTC	CASSTWTGGGYTF
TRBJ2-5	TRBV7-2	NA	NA	TGTGCCAGCAGCTTAGCGCTAGGGGAGTGGGAGACCCAGTACTTC	CASSLALGEWETQYF
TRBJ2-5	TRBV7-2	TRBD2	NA	TGTGCCAGCAGCCCAGGACTAGCGGGGGGGATCGCCGAGACCCAGTACTTC	CASSPGLAGGIAETQYF
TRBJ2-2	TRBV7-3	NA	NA	TGTGCCAGCAGCCTACAGCCCCTTGGGGGCACCGGGGAGCTGTTTTTT	CASSLQPLGGTGELFF
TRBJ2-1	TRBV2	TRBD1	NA	TGTGCCAGCAGCGGGGACAGGGGGCATGAGCAGTTCTTC	CASSGDRGHEQFF
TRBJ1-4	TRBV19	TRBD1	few	TGTGCCAGTAGTGGGGATCGACAGGGATACAATGAAAAACTGTTTTTT	CASSGDRQGYNEKLFF
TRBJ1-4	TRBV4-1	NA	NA	TGCGCCAGCAGCCGGACCAAAGGACAGCTTAATGAAAAACTGTTTTTT	CASSRTKGQLNEKLFF
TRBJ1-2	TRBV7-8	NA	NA	TGTGCCAGCAGCCTAGCGGAGTTCTATGGCTACACCTTC	CASSLAEFYGYTF
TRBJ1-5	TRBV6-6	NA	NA	TGTGCCAGCAATAGGGATGTCAATGGCAATCAGCCCCAGCATTTT	CASNRDVNGNQPQHF
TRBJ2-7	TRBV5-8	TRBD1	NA	TGTGCCAGCAGCGGCCGACAGGGGGTTTCCTACGAGCAGTACTTC	CASSGRQGVSYEQYF
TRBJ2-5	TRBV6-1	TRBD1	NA	TGTGCCAGCAGTGCGACAGGGGACCGGACCCAGTACTTC	CASSATGDRTQYF
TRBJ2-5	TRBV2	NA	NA	TGTGCCAGCAGTGGGGGGCTAGCACAGACCCAGTACTTC	CASSGGLAQTQYF
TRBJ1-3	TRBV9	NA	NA	TGTGCCAGCAGCGTAGGAGGAGAGTGGGGAAACACCATATATTTT	CASSVGGEWGNTIYF
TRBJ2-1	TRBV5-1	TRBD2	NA	TGCGCCAGCAGCTTCACTAGCGGGGATTACAATGAGCAGTTCTTC	CASSFTSGDYNEQFF
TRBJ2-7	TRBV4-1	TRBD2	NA	TGCGCCAGCAGCCAAGTTATAGCGGGGGGGCCTGAGGCTTACGAGCAGTACTTC	CASSQVIAGGPEAYEQYF
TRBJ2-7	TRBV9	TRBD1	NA	TGTGCCAGCAGCCTGACAGGGAAAACTGACGAGCAGTACTTC	CASSLTGKTDEQYF
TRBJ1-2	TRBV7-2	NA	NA	TGTGCCAGCAGCTTAGTTTCACGCTCCCCCGCCTATGGCTACACCTTC	CASSLVSRSPAYGYTF
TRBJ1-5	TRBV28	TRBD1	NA	TGTGCCAGCAGAGGGGGCGGAGGGTCCCAGCATTTT	CASRGGGGSQHF
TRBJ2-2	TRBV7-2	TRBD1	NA	TGTGCCAGCAGATTACGACAGGGTCTCAGCACCGGGGAGCTGTTTTTT	CASRLRQGLSTGELFF
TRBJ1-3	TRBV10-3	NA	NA	TGTGCCATCAGTGACCCGGCCAGCTCTGGAAACACCATATATTTT	CAISDPASSGNTIYF
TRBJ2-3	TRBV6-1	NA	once	TGTGCCAGCAGGGTAGACGGCACAGATACGCAGTATTTT	CASRVDGTDTQYF
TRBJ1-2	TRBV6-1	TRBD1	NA	TGTGCCAGCAGTGAAGGGGCAGGGGGCTTAGGGTATGGCTACACCTTC	CASSEGAGGLGYGYTF
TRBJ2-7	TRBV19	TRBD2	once	TGTGCCAGTAGTCCTGGACTAGCGGGGGGCCCCTCCTACGAGCAGTACTTC	CASSPGLAGGPSYEQYF
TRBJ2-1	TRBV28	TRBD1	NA	TGTGCCAGCAGGACAGGGGGATCCTACAATGAGCAGTTCTTC	CASRTGGSYNEQFF
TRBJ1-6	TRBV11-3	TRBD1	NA	TGTGCCAGCGGACAGGGCTCTGATTCACCCCTCCACTTT	CASGQGSDSPLHF
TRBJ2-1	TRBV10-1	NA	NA	TGCGCCAGCGGAGTGAGGGGCAGGGTAATCCACAATGAGCAGTTCTTC	CASGVRGRVIHNEQFF
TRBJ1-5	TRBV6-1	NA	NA	TGTGCCAGCAGTGGGGAGGTTTACCAGCCCCAGCATTTT	CASSGEVYQPQHF
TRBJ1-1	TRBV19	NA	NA	TGTGCCAGTAGTATAGCGGGGACTGAAGCTTTCTTT	CASSIAGTEAFF
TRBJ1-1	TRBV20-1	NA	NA	TGCAGTGCTATTGGCGTGACTGAAGCTTTCTTT	CSAIGVTEAFF
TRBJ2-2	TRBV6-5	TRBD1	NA	TGTGCCAGCACCGGGACAGCGAACACCGGGGAGCTGTTTTTT	CASTGTANTGELFF
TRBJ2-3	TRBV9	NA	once	TGTGCCAGCAGCGTAGGGGGGGCAGTGGGACGGGATACGCAGTATTTT	CASSVGGAVGRDTQYF
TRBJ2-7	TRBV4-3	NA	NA	TGCGCCAGCAGCCAAGACCGGGAAAACTACGAGCAGTACTTC	CASSQDRENYEQYF
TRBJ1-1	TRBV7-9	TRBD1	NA	TGTGCCAGCAGCTTATATGGGACAGACACTGAAGCTTTCTTT	CASSLYGTDTEAFF
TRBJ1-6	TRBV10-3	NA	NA	TGTGCCACCCTTCGGGGCGGGGATCGGGTTTCACCCCTCCACTTT	CATLRGGDRVSPLHF
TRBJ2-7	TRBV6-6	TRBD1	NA	TGTGCCAGCAGTCAACCGGGACAGGGGGGGTCCGAGCAGTACTTC	CASSQPGQGGSEQYF
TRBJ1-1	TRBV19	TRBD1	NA	TGTGCCAGTATGGGGGACAGGGACCTTCTTGAAGCTTTCTTT	CASMGDRDLLEAFF
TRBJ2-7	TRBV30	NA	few	TGTGCTTTCGGTGAAGGGTTTAACGAGCAGTACTTC	CAFGEGFNEQYF
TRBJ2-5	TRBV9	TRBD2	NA	TGTGCCAGCAGCGTTTCGGCGCGGGGGGAGACCCAGTACTTC	CASSVSARGETQYF
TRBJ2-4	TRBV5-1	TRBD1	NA	TGCGCCAGCAGCCCGGGACAGGGGGCCAAAAACATTCAGTACTTC	CASSPGQGAKNIQYF
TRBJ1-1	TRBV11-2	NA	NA	TGTGCCAGCAGCTTATGGTTTGGCGCTGAAGCTTTCTTT	CASSLWFGAEAFF
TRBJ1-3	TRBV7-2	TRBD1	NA	TGTGCCAGCAGCTTAGACATAGGGACAGGGGGAAACACCATATATTTT	CASSLDIGTGGNTIYF